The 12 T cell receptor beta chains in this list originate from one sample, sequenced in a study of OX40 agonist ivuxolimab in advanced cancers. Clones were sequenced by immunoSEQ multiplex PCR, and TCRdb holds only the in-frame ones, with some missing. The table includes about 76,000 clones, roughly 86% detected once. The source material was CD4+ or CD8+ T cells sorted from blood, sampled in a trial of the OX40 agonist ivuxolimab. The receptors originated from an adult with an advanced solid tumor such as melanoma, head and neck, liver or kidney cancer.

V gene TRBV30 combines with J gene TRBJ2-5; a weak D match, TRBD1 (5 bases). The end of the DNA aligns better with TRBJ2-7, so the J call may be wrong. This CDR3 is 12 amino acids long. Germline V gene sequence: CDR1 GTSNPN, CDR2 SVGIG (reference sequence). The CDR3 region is CAWRGAQDEQYF. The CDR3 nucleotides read TGTGCCTGGAGAGGGGCCCAGGACGAGCAGTACTTC.

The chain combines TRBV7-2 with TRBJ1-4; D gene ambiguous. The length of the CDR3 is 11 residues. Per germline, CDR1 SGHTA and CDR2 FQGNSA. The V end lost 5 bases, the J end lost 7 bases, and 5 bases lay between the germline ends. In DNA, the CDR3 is TGTGCCAGCAGCACGGGTGAAAAACTGTTTTTT. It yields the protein CASSTGEKLFF.

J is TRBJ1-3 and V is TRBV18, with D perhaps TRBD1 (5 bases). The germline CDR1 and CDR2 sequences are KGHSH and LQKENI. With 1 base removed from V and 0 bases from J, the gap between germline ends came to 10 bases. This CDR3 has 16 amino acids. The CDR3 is CASSPQGGVSGNTIYF. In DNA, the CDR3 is TGTGCCAGCTCACCACAGGGAGGGGTCTCTGGAAACACCATATATTTT.

The CDR3 sequence is CASSFGVAFF. The DNA of the CDR3 is TGTGCCAGCAGCTTTGGGGTTGCTTTCTTT. V gene TRBV5-5 combines with J gene TRBJ1-1; the D is unclear. CDR1 and CDR2 from the germline V gene are SGHKS and YYEKEE (reference sequence). The germline V and J ends were trimmed by 2 bases and 11 bases, with 7 bases remaining between them. CDR3 size: 10 residues.

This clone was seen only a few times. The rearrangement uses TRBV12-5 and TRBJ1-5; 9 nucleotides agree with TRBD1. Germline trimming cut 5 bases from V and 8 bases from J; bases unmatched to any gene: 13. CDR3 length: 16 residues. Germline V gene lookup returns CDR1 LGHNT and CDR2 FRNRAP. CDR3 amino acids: CASGRTGEAQWEPQHF. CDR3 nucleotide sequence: TGTGCTAGTGGTAGGACAGGGGAGGCTCAGTGGGAGCCCCAGCATTTT.

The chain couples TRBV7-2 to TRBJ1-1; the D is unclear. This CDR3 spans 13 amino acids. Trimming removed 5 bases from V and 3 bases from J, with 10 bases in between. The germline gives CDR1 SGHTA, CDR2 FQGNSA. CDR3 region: CASSTQKDTEAFF. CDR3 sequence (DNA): TGTGCCAGCAGCACCCAGAAGGACACTGAAGCTTTCTTT.

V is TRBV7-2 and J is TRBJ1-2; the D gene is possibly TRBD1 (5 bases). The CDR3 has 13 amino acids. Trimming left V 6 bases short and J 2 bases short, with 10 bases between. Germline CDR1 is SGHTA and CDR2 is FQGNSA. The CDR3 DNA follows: TGTGCCAGCAGGTTGACAGCAAACTATGGCTACACCTTC. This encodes CASRLTANYGYTF.

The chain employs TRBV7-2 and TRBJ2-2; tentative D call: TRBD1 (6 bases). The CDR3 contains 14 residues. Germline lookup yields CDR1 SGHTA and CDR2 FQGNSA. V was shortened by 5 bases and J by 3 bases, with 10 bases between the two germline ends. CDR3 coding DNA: TGTGCCAGCAGCAAGAGGACAGACACCGGGGAGCTGTTTTTT. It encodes CASSKRTDTGELFF.

The DNA of the CDR3 is TGCGCCAGCGGCGAGACAGGGGGCAACACTGAAGCTTTCTTT. This encodes CASGETGGNTEAFF. This chain connects TRBV5-1 to TRBJ1-1, with 10 bases fitting TRBD1. V lost 7 bases to trimming and J lost 2 bases; unmatched junction nucleotides: 5. This CDR3 spans 14 amino acids. The germline gives CDR1 SGHRS, CDR2 YFSETQ.

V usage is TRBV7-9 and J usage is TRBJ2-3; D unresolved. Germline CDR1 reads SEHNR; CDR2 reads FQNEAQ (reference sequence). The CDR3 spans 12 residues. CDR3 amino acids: CSGSKSTDTQYF. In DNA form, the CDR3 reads TGTAGTGGGTCGAAGAGCACAGATACGCAGTATTTT.

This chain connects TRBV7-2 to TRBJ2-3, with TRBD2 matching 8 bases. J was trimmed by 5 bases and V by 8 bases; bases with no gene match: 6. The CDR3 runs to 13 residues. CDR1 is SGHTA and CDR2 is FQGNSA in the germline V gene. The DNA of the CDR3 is TGTGCCAGCGCGGGGGGCATGGGAGATACGCAGTATTTT. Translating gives CASAGGMGDTQYF.

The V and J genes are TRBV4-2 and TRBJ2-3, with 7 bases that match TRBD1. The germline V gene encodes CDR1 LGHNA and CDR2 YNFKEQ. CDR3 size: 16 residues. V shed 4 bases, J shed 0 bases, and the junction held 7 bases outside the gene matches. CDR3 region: CASSLMAGGSTDTQYF. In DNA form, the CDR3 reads TGTGCCAGCAGCCTCATGGCAGGGGGTAGCACAGATACGCAGTATTTT.